Below are 20 T cell receptor beta chains sequenced from a single sample in a study of CD8+ T cells in alopecia areata (dated by TCRdb to between 2018 and 2020). The receptor library was made with the immunoSEQ multiplex PCR assay. RNA was extracted from all samples and reverse transcribed into cDNA as template for TCR sequencing. Not all clones reach the TCRdb copy of this immuneACCESS table, which keeps in-frame sequences only. Checked studies attribute under half of the gap to unresolved V genes and leave the rest unexplained. Across this sample there are 150,000 to 200,000 clones, with over 45% seen only once. The top ten hold 5.5% of the sample. The time point label corresponds to: less than 25 weeks on oral tofacitinib. Explained via the paper, the treatment or condition label denotes: oral pan-JAK inhibitor, 5-10 mg twice daily. This material consisted of CD4+ T cells sorted from blood, taken at week 24, from a patient treated with tofacitinib. The receptor source for this set is a human donor with alopecia areata.

The table lists this clone with a count of one. The chain uses TRBV5-4 and TRBJ2-2, with 8 bases aligning to TRBD1. This CDR3 is 15 amino acids long. The V gene's germline CDR1 is SGHNT and CDR2 YYREEE (reference sequence). V shed 4 bases and J 7 bases; nucleotides not matched to a gene: 9. The CDR3 reads CASSLPTGVDGELFF. The CDR3 region has the DNA TGTGCCAGCAGCCTCCCGACAGGGGTGGACGGGGAGCTGTTTTTT.

The gene calls are TRBV2 and TRBJ1-2; D uncertain. Germline-derived CDR1 and CDR2 are SNHLY and FYNNEI. This CDR3 comprises 14 residues. Trimming stripped 5 bases from V and 4 bases from J, with 14 bases between. The CDR3 reads CASSFRPDTYGYTF. In DNA, the CDR3 is TGTGCCAGCAGTTTCCGTCCAGATACCTATGGCTACACCTTC.

J is TRBJ2-3 and V is TRBV29-1; maybe TRBD1 (6 bases). Germline CDR1 SQVTM, CDR2 ANQGSEA. This CDR3 has 13 residues. V was cut by 3 bases and J by 5 bases, with 12 bases left in between. CDR3 DNA sequence: TGCAGCGTTGATACAGGGAATGGAGATACGCAGTATTTT. Translated: CSVDTGNGDTQYF.

A few counts support this clone. The rearrangement uses TRBV10-3 and TRBJ2-7, with D perhaps matching TRBD1 (6 bases). Germline lookup yields CDR1 ENHRY and CDR2 SYGVKD. The V end was cut by 0 bases, the J end by 10 bases, with 19 bases between. The CDR3 is 15 amino acids. CDR3 protein: CAISESQTGIFPQYF. The CDR3 DNA is TGTGCCATCAGTGAGTCCCAAACAGGGATCTTTCCCCAGTACTTC.

This clone was seen only a few times. The V and J genes are TRBV28 and TRBJ2-1; D is unresolved. Per germline, CDR1 MDHEN and CDR2 SYDVKM. Trimming removed 6 bases at V and 0 bases at J, with 9 bases between. The CDR3 length is 14 residues. The CDR3 sequence: CASRESSSYNEQFF. The CDR3 nucleotides read TGTGCCAGCAGAGAGTCGAGCTCCTACAATGAGCAGTTCTTC.

The gene calls are TRBV30 and TRBJ2-1; 9 bases map to TRBD2. The junction had 10 bases not matched to a gene; V was cut back by 1 base and J by 9 bases. Germline CDR1 and CDR2: GTSNPN and SVGIG (reference sequence). The CDR3 extends over 15 amino acids. CDR3 amino acids: CAWSDHSSGSSEQFF. The CDR3 bases are TGTGCCTGGAGTGATCATAGTAGCGGGAGTAGTGAGCAGTTCTTC.

The table lists this clone with a few counts. This chain connects TRBV28 to TRBJ1-3; a possible D gene is TRBD1 (6 bases). Germline-derived CDR1 and CDR2 are MDHEN and SYDVKM. The CDR3 loop spans 14 amino acids. Trimming cost V 6 bases and J 4 bases, with 13 bases left between them. In nucleotides, the CDR3 is TGTGCCAGCAGAACTACAGGGACCGGAAACACCATATATTTT. It codes for CASRTTGTGNTIYF. The variable domain in full, completed from reference TRBV28 and TRBJ1-3, reads DVKVTQSSRYLVKRTGEKVFLECVQDMDHENMFWYRQDPGLGLRLIYFSYDVKMKEKGDIPEGYSVSREKKERFSLILESASTNQTSMYLCASRTTGTGNTIYFGEGSWLTVV.

The rearrangement links TRBV15 to TRBJ1-5; no definite D call. Per germline, CDR1 LNHNV and CDR2 YYDKDF (reference sequence). The CDR3 has 13 amino acids. Trimming removed 0 bases from V and 3 bases from J, with 3 bases in between. The CDR3 DNA reads as TGTGCCACCAGCAGAGACCCCAATCAGCCCCAGCATTTT. This codes for CATSRDPNQPQHF.

Only a few counts were recorded for this clone. The rearrangement uses TRBV27 and TRBJ2-7; D perhaps matches TRBD1 (6 bases). V was clipped by 5 bases and J by 3 bases, with 11 bases between them. The CDR3 is 13 residues long. Looked up from germline, CDR1 is MNHEY and CDR2 is SMNVEV (reference sequence). In DNA, the CDR3 is TGTGCCAGCAGTAGGGACACCAACTACGAGCAGTACTTC. This translates into CASSRDTNYEQYF.

For the CDR3, the DNA is TGTGCCAGCAGTTTTGATGGGGGGGGCGGGTCCACCGGGGAGCTGTTTTTT. Its translation: CASSFDGGGGSTGELFF. The chain employs TRBV27 and TRBJ2-2; TRBD2 might be the D (7 bases). The length of the CDR3 is 17 residues. Trimming left V 3 bases short and J 4 bases short, with 18 bases between. Germline assignment: CDR1 MNHEY and CDR2 SMNVEV (reference sequence).

This clone was recorded a few times. This rearrangement joins TRBV7-2 to TRBJ2-2; 12 bases match TRBD2. This CDR3 spans 15 amino acids. Germline CDR1 SGHTA, CDR2 FQGNSA. The V segment lost 9 bases and the J segment 5 bases; nucleotides outside the gene matches: 7. CDR3: CASGPGTSGTGELFF. CDR3 coding DNA: TGTGCCAGTGGACCCGGGACTAGCGGGACCGGGGAGCTGTTTTTT. Looking up the rest from reference TRBV7-2 and TRBJ2-2 gives the full variable domain: GAGVSQSPSNKVTEKGKDVELRCDPISGHTALYWYRQSLGQGLEFLIYFQGNSAPDKSGLPSDRFSAERTGGSVSTLTIQRTQQEDSAVYLCASGPGTSGTGELFFGEGSRLTVL.

The V and J genes are TRBV7-8 and TRBJ2-7; 9 positions agree with TRBD1. CDR3 length equals 15 residues. The V and J ends lost 5 bases and 5 bases, in that order; junction bases with no gene match: 10. Germline V gene sequence: CDR1 SGHVS, CDR2 FQNEAQ. The CDR3 DNA is TGTGCCAGCAGCACAACGGGACAGGGAGGCCACGAGCAGTACTTC. Its protein is CASSTTGQGGHEQYF.

This clone turned up a few times. Other DNA variants within this sample encode the same CDR3. This chain connects TRBV7-2 to TRBJ1-3, with 7 bases fitting TRBD1. The CDR3 totals 14 residues. CDR1 is SGHTA and CDR2 is FQGNSA in the germline V gene. V gave up 5 bases and J gave up 1 base; unmatched junction bases: 2. The CDR3 region has the DNA TGTGCCAGCAGCCGGGACAGTTCTGGAAACACCATATATTTT. This encodes CASSRDSSGNTIYF.

The chain couples TRBV6-5 to TRBJ1-1; D perhaps matches TRBD1 (6 bases). The germline V gene has CDR1 MNHEY and CDR2 SVGAGI. Between the trimmed V and J ends, which lost 6 bases and 7 bases, there was a span of 12 bases. The CDR3 contains 12 residues. The CDR3, as DNA: TGTGCCAGCAGGGGGACGGACAGTGAAGCTTTCTTT. Its translation is CASRGTDSEAFF.

V is TRBV20-1 and J is TRBJ1-1; the D gene is possibly TRBD1 (6 bases). Germline V gene data show CDR1 as DFQATT and CDR2 as SNEGSKA (reference sequence). V shed 5 bases and J shed 12 bases, with 13 bases lying between them. The CDR3 runs to 10 residues. DNA of the CDR3: TGCAGTGCTTCACAGGGAAGTCCTTTCTTT. It is translated as CSASQGSPFF.

This clone was counted only a few times. The chain couples TRBV19 to TRBJ1-1; no clear D. Looked up from germline, CDR1 is LNHDA and CDR2 is SQIVND (reference sequence). This CDR3 is built from 16 residues. Deletions cut 4 bases from V and 5 bases from J, with 20 bases between. CDR3 sequence reads: CASSTSHGIASTEAFF. The CDR3 DNA reads as TGTGCCAGTAGTACCTCCCACGGAATTGCATCGACTGAAGCTTTCTTT.

This chain links TRBV5-4 with TRBJ1-6, with 9 positions matching TRBD1. The germline gives CDR1 SGHNT, CDR2 YYREEE (reference sequence). J gave up 7 bases and V 5 bases, and 4 bases lay outside the gene matches. This CDR3 is built from 14 residues. CDR3 DNA sequence: TGTGCCAGCAGGCGGGACAGGGAGAATTCACCCCTCCACTTT. Protein product: CASRRDRENSPLHF.

This chain uses TRBV4-3 with TRBJ2-5; tentatively, D is TRBD2 (7 bases). There are 17 residues in the CDR3. Germline V CDR1 and CDR2: LGHNA, YSLEER. Trimming cost V 1 base and J 8 bases, with 23 bases left between them. The CDR3 DNA reads TGCGCCAGCAGCCAAGGGCTAGCGGCTAAACCACAGGGAACCCAGTACTTC. This gives the protein CASSQGLAAKPQGTQYF.

The chain uses TRBV14 and TRBJ2-5; D is perhaps TRBD1 (5 bases). The V and J ends lost 4 bases and 4 bases respectively, with 13 bases between them. CDR1 is SGHDN, CDR2 FVKESK, per germline. The CDR3 totals 14 residues. CDR3 sequence (DNA): TGTGCCAGCAGCCTACAGGAAATCGGAGAGACCCAGTACTTC. It encodes CASSLQEIGETQYF.

V gene TRBV27 combines with J gene TRBJ1-2; possibly TRBD1 for D (5 bases). The V end lost 5 bases, the J end lost 3 bases, and 13 bases lay between the germline ends. The CDR3 has 14 amino acids. Germline CDR1 and CDR2: MNHEY and SMNVEV (reference sequence). CDR3 in DNA: TGTGCCAGCAGTCAAGAATGGGGGGACTATGGCTACACCTTC. This gives the protein CASSQEWGDYGYTF.